The 27 T cell receptor beta chains below were found in one sample sequenced in a study of cytomegalovirus exposure and HLA in healthy donors. PCR was performed using 60 Vbeta and 13 Jbeta primers. Data came from immunoSEQ multiplex PCR; TCRdb stores just in-frame clones and leaves some out. This sample has 110,000 to 150,000 clones, with approximately 68% found just once. Sample: PBMCs. The receptor set was obtained from a man in his forties in good health and CMV-seronegative.

J is TRBJ1-2 and V is TRBV7-2; 9 bases line up with TRBD1. From germline, CDR1 is SGHTA and CDR2 FQGNSA. The CDR3 consists of 15 residues. Trimming at V came to 3 bases and at J to 8 bases, leaving 10 bases not matched to a gene. CDR3 protein: CASSLAGTGLLGYTF. For the CDR3, the DNA is TGTGCCAGCAGCTTGGCCGGGACAGGGCTTCTCGGCTACACCTTC.

This clone was seen only once. V and J are TRBV5-1 and TRBJ2-3, with 10 bases identical to TRBD2. Germline trimming cut 0 bases from V and 6 bases from J; bases unmatched to any gene: 4. Germline V gene lookup returns CDR1 SGHRS and CDR2 YFSETQ. The CDR3 loop spans 15 amino acids. The CDR3 nucleotides are TGCGCCAGCAGCTTGGGGACTAGCGGTGGTGATACGCAGTATTTT. This encodes CASSLGTSGGDTQYF.

This chain uses TRBV27 with TRBJ1-5, with TRBD1 as a possible D gene (5 bases). The CDR3 has 15 amino acids. The V gene lost 3 bases and the J gene lost 0 bases, with 9 bases spanning the gap. Per germline, CDR1 MNHEY and CDR2 SMNVEV (reference sequence). CDR3: CASSLGPSSNQPQHF. The CDR3 DNA sequence: TGTGCCAGCAGTTTGGGGCCCAGTAGCAATCAGCCCCAGCATTTT.

This clone was found a few times. This chain links TRBV28 with TRBJ2-1; 8 nucleotides agree with TRBD2. The junction had 8 bases not matched to a gene; V was cut back by 1 base and J by 9 bases. The CDR3 is made up of 15 amino acids. CDR1 and CDR2 (germline): MDHEN, SYDVKM. CDR3 DNA sequence: TGTGCCAGCAGTTTATCTATTAGCGGGAAGGTTGAGCAGTTCTTC. It yields the protein CASSLSISGKVEQFF.

The chain recombines TRBV28 with TRBJ1-2; D is unresolved. CDR3 length: 12 residues. Trimming removed 6 bases from V and 2 bases from J, with 7 bases in between. CDR1 is MDHEN, CDR2 SYDVKM, per germline. CDR3 sequence reads: CASRGKNYGYTF. Here the CDR3 DNA reads TGTGCCAGCAGGGGCAAGAACTATGGCTACACCTTC.

The chain uses TRBV5-1 and TRBJ2-1; weak D call: TRBD2 (6 bases). The CDR3 has 14 amino acids. Per the germline V gene, CDR1 is SGHRS and CDR2 is YFSETQ. With 1 base removed from V and 7 bases from J, the gap between germline ends came to 12 bases. CDR3 DNA sequence: TGCGCCAGCAGCTTGACCCTTGGGGGGAATGAGCAGTTCTTC. Its translation is CASSLTLGGNEQFF.

The CDR3 bases are TGTGCCAGCAGCCCGGGACAGGGGATCAACGAGCAGTACTTC. Translated, it gives CASSPGQGINEQYF. This sequence joins TRBV2 and TRBJ2-7, with 10 bases aligning to TRBD1. This CDR3 is built from 14 residues. Germline V gene lookup returns CDR1 SNHLY and CDR2 FYNNEI. The V segment lost 6 bases and the J segment 5 bases; nucleotides outside the gene matches: 7.

V is TRBV6-6 and J is TRBJ1-4, with D uncertain. This CDR3 has 14 residues. V lost 6 bases to trimming and J lost 0 bases, with 8 bases between them. Per germline, CDR1 MNHNY and CDR2 SVGAGI (reference sequence). The CDR3 DNA is TGTGCCAGCAGCGCGGGTCCAACTAATGAAAAACTGTTTTTT. It specifies CASSAGPTNEKLFF.

This chain joins TRBV27 and TRBJ1-2, with D perhaps matching TRBD1 (5 bases). The CDR3 sequence is 14 residues long. The germline gives CDR1 MNHEY, CDR2 SMNVEV (reference sequence). V was trimmed by 6 bases and J by 7 bases, leaving 18 bases between them. CDR3 coding DNA: TGTGCCAGCAGCATGACAAGGGGTTTATCTGGCTACACCTTC. Translating gives CASSMTRGLSGYTF.

The rearrangement links TRBV5-1 to TRBJ2-2, with D perhaps TRBD1 (7 bases). Trimming took 5 bases from V and 0 from J, leaving 20 bases between them. CDR3 size: 18 residues. Per the germline V gene, CDR1 is SGHRS and CDR2 is YFSETQ. As DNA, the CDR3 is TGCGCCAGCAGGCCGCGGGACAGTGTACCAACGAACACCGGGGAGCTGTTTTTT. Translating gives CASRPRDSVPTNTGELFF.

This clone was found once. The V and J genes are TRBV9 and TRBJ2-5, with 8 bases matching TRBD2. The V gene end was trimmed by 0 bases and the J gene end by 5 bases; junction bases not matched to a gene: 6. This CDR3 spans 15 amino acids. Germline V gene sequence: CDR1 SGDLS, CDR2 YYNGEE. The CDR3 DNA follows: TGTGCCAGCAGCGTAGGAGGGAGACTAGCGGAGACCCAGTACTTC. It translates to CASSVGGRLAETQYF.

The table lists this clone with a few counts. The J gene is TRBJ1-2, the V gene TRBV28, with no clear D. Germline V gene lookup returns CDR1 MDHEN and CDR2 SYDVKM. Trimming stripped 6 bases from V and 5 bases from J, with 16 bases between. This CDR3 has 14 amino acids. CDR3 sequence: CASSREQTTYGYTF. The DNA of the CDR3 is TGTGCCAGCAGCCGTGAGCAGACAACGTATGGCTACACCTTC.

J is TRBJ1-2 and V is TRBV6-6; 7 bases map to TRBD1. With 6 bases clipped from V and 7 bases from J, the junction kept 8 bases outside the gene matches. Germline V gene sequence: CDR1 MNHNY, CDR2 SVGAGI (reference sequence). The CDR3 consists of 13 residues. CDR3 DNA: TGTGCCAGCAGCCTACAGGGGCGGTGTGGCTACACCTTC. Amino acids: CASSLQGRCGYTF.

The gene calls are TRBV28 and TRBJ1-5, with TRBD1 identical over 9 bases. The CDR3 runs 13 residues. V gave up 5 bases and J gave up 7 bases; unmatched junction bases: 3. The germline CDR1 and CDR2 sequences are MDHEN and SYDVKM. In DNA, the CDR3 is TGTGCCAGCAGTGGGACAGGGAGACAGCCCCAGCATTTT. This encodes CASSGTGRQPQHF.

The table lists this clone with many counts. The rearrangement uses TRBV6-5 and TRBJ1-6, with a weak D call TRBD1 (5 bases). The CDR3 contains 16 residues. Trimming left V 0 bases short and J 7 bases short, with 13 bases between. Germline-derived CDR1 and CDR2 are MNHEY and SVGAGI. The CDR3 nucleotides read TGTGCCAGCAGTTACTCTCGACAGAGTCGGAATTCACCCCTCCACTTT. Encoded protein: CASSYSRQSRNSPLHF.

This clone was seen only a few times. The genes are TRBV19 and TRBJ1-5; no clear D gene. V was shortened by 3 bases and J by 0 bases, with 6 bases between the two germline ends. The length of the CDR3 is 14 residues. Germline CDR1 is LNHDA and CDR2 is SQIVND (reference sequence). The CDR3 region is CASSMRYSNQPQHF. CDR3 in DNA: TGTGCCAGTAGTATGCGTTATAGCAATCAGCCCCAGCATTTT.

This clone has a count of ten or more. V is TRBV5-5 and J is TRBJ1-1; possibly TRBD1 for D (6 bases). This CDR3 has 16 residues. V lost 1 base and J 4 bases, leaving 17 bases between the germline ends. Germline V gene sequence: CDR1 SGHKS, CDR2 YYEKEE (reference sequence). The CDR3 bases are TGTGCCAGCAGCTTGTCTACAGGGATAAGGTTCACTGAAGCTTTCTTT. It codes for CASSLSTGIRFTEAFF.

This chain links TRBV30 with TRBJ1-5, with D hard to call. The CDR3 consists of 13 residues. Trimming cost V 1 base and J 2 bases, with 6 bases left between them. Looked up from germline, CDR1 is GTSNPN and CDR2 is SVGIG (reference sequence). CDR3 sequence (DNA): TGTGCCTGGAGTGACAGTGGCAATCAGCCCCAGCATTTT. As protein: CAWSDSGNQPQHF.

The chain combines TRBV5-1 with TRBJ2-7; 12 positions agree with TRBD1. CDR3 length: 15 amino acids. Looked up from germline, CDR1 is SGHRS and CDR2 is YFSETQ. J gave up 3 bases and V 3 bases, and 4 bases lay outside the gene matches. As DNA, the CDR3 is TGCGCCAGCAGCTGGGGGACAGGGGGCGTCTACGAGCAGTACTTC. Translating it yields CASSWGTGGVYEQYF.

The V gene is TRBV13, the J gene TRBJ1-5, with D hard to call. CDR1 is PRHDT and CDR2 is FYEKMQ in the germline V gene (reference sequence). V lost 3 bases and J lost 5, with 8 bases in between. The CDR3 is made up of 13 amino acids. The DNA of the CDR3 is TGTGCCAGCAGCTTTCAGCGAGATCAGCCCCAGCATTTT. Translated: CASSFQRDQPQHF.

V and J are TRBV9 and TRBJ2-2, with D possibly matching TRBD1 (5 bases). Germline V lookup: CDR1 SGDLS, CDR2 YYNGEE. The CDR3 has 17 amino acids. The germline V and J ends were trimmed by 0 bases and 7 bases, with 19 bases remaining between them. CDR3 DNA: TGTGCCAGCAGCGTAGCTCTGACTTCAGGGTATGGCGGGGAGCTGTTTTTT. Translating it yields CASSVALTSGYGGELFF.

The chain has TRBV5-4 and TRBJ2-5; TRBD1 matches at 7 bases. Germline CDR1 and CDR2: SGHNT and YYREEE (reference sequence). The CDR3 is 14 amino acids. The V segment lost 3 bases and the J segment 5 bases; nucleotides outside the gene matches: 7. CDR3: CASSYPRRGETQYF. CDR3 in DNA: TGTGCCAGCAGCTACCCTCGCAGGGGGGAGACCCAGTACTTC.

The CDR3 region is CASSQRQPGLSADTQYF. The CDR3 region has the DNA TGCGCCAGCAGTCAACGTCAACCGGGACTAAGTGCAGATACGCAGTATTTT. This sequence joins TRBV5-1 and TRBJ2-3; 7 bases align to TRBD2. The trim removed 5 bases at V and 4 bases at J, leaving 16 bases unmatched. Germline lookup yields CDR1 SGHRS and CDR2 YFSETQ. This CDR3 is built from 17 residues.

The chain is built from TRBV5-1 and TRBJ2-7, with 10 bases that match TRBD1. V dropped 1 base and J dropped 4; count of bases not matched to a gene: 8. Germline loops: CDR1 SGHRS, CDR2 YFSETQ. This CDR3 spans 16 amino acids. The CDR3 DNA follows: TGCGCCAGCAGCTTGAATCGACAGGGGGCTACGTACGAGCAGTACTTC. Encoded protein: CASSLNRQGATYEQYF.

The CDR3 nucleotides read TGTGCCTCGTTATCCCGGACAGGGTTAGCTGGGGCCAACGTCCTGACTTTC. Translating gives CASLSRTGLAGANVLTF. This rearrangement joins TRBV30 to TRBJ2-6; 8 bases match TRBD1. The CDR3 is made up of 17 amino acids. V shed 7 bases and J 2 bases; nucleotides not matched to a gene: 13. Germline V lookup: CDR1 GTSNPN, CDR2 SVGIG (reference sequence).

The chain employs TRBV28 and TRBJ2-7; 7 bases are shared with TRBD2. The germline gives CDR1 MDHEN, CDR2 SYDVKM. With 2 bases clipped from V and 3 bases from J, the junction kept 4 bases outside the gene matches. The CDR3 runs 14 residues. The CDR3 DNA reads TGTGCCAGCAGTTTAGCGGGAGCGGTCTACGAGCAGTACTTC. Protein product: CASSLAGAVYEQYF. Based on the CDR3 plus reference TRBV28 and TRBJ2-7, the full variable domain is DVKVTQSSRYLVKRTGEKVFLECVQDMDHENMFWYRQDPGLGLRLIYFSYDVKMKEKGDIPEGYSVSREKKERFSLILESASTNQTSMYLCASSLAGAVYEQYFGPGTRLTVT.

The rearrangement links TRBV6-5 to TRBJ1-4; weak D call: TRBD1 (6 bases). The CDR3 has 15 residues. V gave up 2 bases and J gave up 5 bases, with 12 bases separating them. Germline loops: CDR1 MNHEY, CDR2 SVGAGI. CDR3 sequence reads: CASSYLRDINEKLFF. The CDR3 coding sequence is TGTGCCAGCAGTTACCTTCGGGACATAAATGAAAAACTGTTTTTT.